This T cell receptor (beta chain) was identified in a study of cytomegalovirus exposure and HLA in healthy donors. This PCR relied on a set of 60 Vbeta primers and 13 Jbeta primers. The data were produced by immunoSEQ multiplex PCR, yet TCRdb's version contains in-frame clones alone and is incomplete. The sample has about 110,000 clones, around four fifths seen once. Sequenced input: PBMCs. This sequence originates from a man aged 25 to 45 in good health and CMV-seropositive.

The CDR3 spells CSVVQGDTQYF. In DNA form, the CDR3 reads TGCAGCGTAGTACAGGGGGATACGCAGTATTTT. The chain joins TRBV29-1 to TRBJ2-3, with 7 bases aligning to TRBD1. Germline CDR1 is SQVTM and CDR2 is ANQGSEA. This CDR3 has 11 residues. Trimming cost V 6 bases and J 6 bases; bases outside gene matches: 3.